This T cell receptor (beta chain) was identified in a study of blood T cell repertoires in COVID-19. Study summary: The samples span acute and convalescent COVID-19 from the United States, Italy and Spain. PBMCs, B-cell-depleted T cells, or T cells were the source of the cDNA or gDNA that made up the material.

The CDR3 extends over 13 amino acids. Germline values: CDR1 SNHLY, CDR2 FYNNEI. The trim removed 6 bases at V and 3 bases at J, leaving 5 bases unmatched. In the source study's methods: Reference gene primers were amplified, and this amplification served to estimate nucleated cell counts. The protocol was immunoSEQ multiplex PCR, while the TCRdb copy is restricted to in-frame clones and leaves out a portion. The DNA was the basis for D and trimming; V, J and clone size are from that table. The table has some 110,000 clones, around 85% seen once. The sequenced material came from peripheral blood. The clonotype comes from a man between 70 and 80 years old who had recovered from COVID-19. The chain couples TRBV2 to TRBJ2-7; 7 bases map to TRBD1. CDR3 sequence (DNA): TGTGCCAGCAGGGGGGACAGTTTCTACGAGCAGTACTTC. Translating gives CASRGDSFYEQYF.